The sequence of this T cell receptor beta chain was determined in a study of regulatory T cells in long-lasting Graves disease (dated by TCRdb to the early 2020s). Notes on the research overall: Antithyroid drugs had been taken for less than 3 months by newly diagnosed Graves' disease patients. Peripheral blood TCR sequencing and RNA sequencing compared persistent Graves' disease patients with newly diagnosed Graves' disease patients. The study was conducted in China and was registered as a clinical trial. TCR sequencing covered approximately 13 persistent and about 20 newly diagnosed Graves' disease patients, approximately 33 samples in total. What the work shows at the level of the full study, not this receptor alone: Peripheral blood alone was examined, since thyroid tissue, which constituted the primary lesion, could not be accessed. Compared with newly diagnosed patients, patients with persistent Graves' disease had lower TCR Shannon entropy and fewer highly expanded clones, which suggests clonal expansion. The authors acknowledged the small sample size as a limitation that may reduce accuracy. Sequencing and analysis were restricted to the TCR beta chain. A larger number of public clonotypes was shared among persistent patients (2,741) than among newly diagnosed patients (approximately 930). TRBV28, TRBJ1-2 and TRBJ2-5 were preferentially used in persistent disease, while TRBV20-1 and TRBJ2-1 were favored in newly diagnosed disease.

Trimmed from V: 3 bases; trimmed from J: 3 bases; junction bases lacking a gene match: 0. As encoded in the germline V gene (reference sequence), CDR1 is SGHKS while CDR2 is YYEKEE. Its CDR3 holds 13 amino acids, cysteine through phenylalanine. The entry retains the CDR3 DNA only, 39 bases that are in frame from base 1. Library creation used multiplex PCR. These reads were obtained on an Illumina HiSeq 4000. TCR beta libraries were built with iRepertoire HTBI primers and Arm-PCR amplification of CDR3 regions. Gel purification was performed on PCR products prior to sequencing. In the authors' own workflow: Across samples, roughly 60 TRBV and 14 TRBJ segments were identified and used for gene usage analysis of CDR3 amino acid clonotypes. Filtered high-quality paired reads were merged into contigs using COPE and FqMerger. Contigs were aligned with BLAST to IMGT TRBV, TRBD and TRBJ reference genes, and CDR3 was defined per IMGT. Any clonotype with a frequency above 0.1% was classified as a highly expanded clone. Shannon entropy served as the measure of repertoire diversity, while the Gini coefficient captured V-J evenness. Clonotypes shared by more than one individual were considered public. The public reads were reanalyzed by TCRdb: fastp trimming at Q25, MiXCR alignment, in-frame beta chains only. Entries that share a CDR3 protein sequence are merged under the most common genes and DNA. The V and J calls, along with clone size, are taken from TCRdb and not from the paper's own processing. This sample has hundreds of thousands of distinct CDR3 sequences in its table, and roughly 16% of those were observed once. Together, the top ten hold approximately 20% of the sample.

In its sample, this clonotype was seen a few times. It has no known antigen specificity. A read error may explain this, as a much larger clone is one base away. The sample's time point label, decoded: newly diagnosed GD, antithyroid drugs for less than 3 months. RNA was extracted from PBMCs in TRIzol for both TCR sequencing and RNA sequencing. The diagnosis of Graves' disease followed American Thyroid Association guidelines. Patients were recruited from an endocrinology department in Xi'an, China. Each patient gave approximately 8.8 milliliters of peripheral blood, collected in an EDTA anticoagulant tube. PBMCs were isolated by Ficoll Paque Plus density gradient separation without further T cell sorting. An Agilent 2100 Bioanalyzer and agarose gel were used to assess RNA quality, and a NanoDrop 2000 was used to measure RNA concentration. Another study also made use of these data, one on T cells in Graves' hyperthyroidism and ophthalmopathy. The second paper further reports: A patient counted as having stable Graves' hyperthyroidism if no progression to ophthalmopathy occurred over 18 months of follow-up. Hyperthyroidism patients were aged 18 to 65 years and newly diagnosed, with disease duration of less than 2 months. The study excluded patients with uncontrolled infections, other autoimmune diseases, pregnancy or lactation. Diagnoses were based on clinical symptoms, serum thyroxine and TRAb, thyroid ultrasound and orbital computed tomography. A first-round RT-PCR of the TCR CDR3 used the HTBI primer set with the Qiagen OneStep RT-PCR kit. Most expanded thyroid clonotypes (frequency above 0.001) were also found in blood, which suggests that blood repertoires may mirror thyroid immune responses. A 13 V-J signature model separated ophthalmopathy from stable hyperthyroidism, with approximately 86% sensitivity and roughly 82% specificity in cross-validation and 80%/75% in testing. In validation, the model predicted progression to ophthalmopathy with just under 71% sensitivity and approximately 78% specificity, a median of roughly seven months before onset. A discovery cohort of approximately 100 patients, 43 with Graves' ophthalmopathy and fewer than 65 with stable Graves' hyperthyroidism, was used to find distinguishing TCR V-J signatures. Prospective prediction of ophthalmopathy was tested in an independent validation cohort of some 20 hyperthyroidism patients and 15 to 17 patients who later progressed to ophthalmopathy. The roughly 91 discovery patients were randomly divided into training and test sets at a 7:3 ratio. In addition, the study compared T-cell repertoires in thyroid tissue and in blood from roughly 6 Graves' hyperthyroidism patients. After blood sampling, hyperthyroidism patients were treated with methimazole at a starting dose of 30 mg daily, and ophthalmopathy patients were treated with high-dose intravenous methylprednisolone. Libraries were constructed in a second round of multiplex PCR, after which size selection and purification were performed. The libraries were sequenced on an Illumina HiSeq2000 using paired-end 100 bp reads. Raw data were processed with SOAPnuke, discarding reads with adapters, uncalled bases, mean Phred below 15, or no exact constant-primer or identifier match. High-quality paired reads were merged using COPE v1.2.5, and each unique nucleotide sequence was defined as a clonotype. MiTCR v1.1 was used to align the clonotypes against IMGT TRBV, TRBD and TRBJ reference segments. The analysis was restricted to V-J combinations with a frequency above 0.0001, which together covered about 99% of the repertoires. A TCS score was defined as the ratio between F50 (clonal expansion) and ExV (chaos), using BLOSUM62-based TCRdist between CDR3 peptides within each V-J. Welch's t-statistics and random forest reduced roughly 540 V-J features to around 14, which were used in a naive Bayes classifier (R e1071). No statistical method was used to set the sample size in advance, and investigators knew the group allocation. The paper reports TCR Vbeta CDR3 sequencing of some 140 peripheral blood samples: over 40 ophthalmopathy, around 80 hyperthyroidism and approximately 17 progressor patients.

The chain is assembled from TRBV5-5 and TRBJ2-7, with 10 bases in between that match TRBD2. The sequences come from peripheral blood mononuclear cells (PBMCs), collected at new diagnosis, from a patient treated with antithyroid drugs. This receptor was identified in a woman in her 30s with Graves disease. Donor details come from another sample of the same person, matched by shared clones. Here the CDR3 is given as CASSWTSGYEQYF. Read as DNA, the sequence is TGTGCCAGCAGCTGGACTAGCGGCTACGAGCAGTACTTC.